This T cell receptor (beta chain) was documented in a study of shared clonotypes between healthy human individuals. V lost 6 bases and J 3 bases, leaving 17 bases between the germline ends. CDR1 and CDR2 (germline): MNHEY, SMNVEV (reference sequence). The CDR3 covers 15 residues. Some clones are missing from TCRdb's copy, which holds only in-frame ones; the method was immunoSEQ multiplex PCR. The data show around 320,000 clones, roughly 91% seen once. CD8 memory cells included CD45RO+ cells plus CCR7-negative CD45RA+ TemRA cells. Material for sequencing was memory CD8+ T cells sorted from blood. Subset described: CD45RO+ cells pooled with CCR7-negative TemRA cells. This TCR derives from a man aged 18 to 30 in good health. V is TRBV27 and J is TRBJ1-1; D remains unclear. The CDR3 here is CASSLGPPNYTEAFF. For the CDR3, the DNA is TGTGCCAGCAGCCTCGGACCCCCCAATTACACTGAAGCTTTCTTT.